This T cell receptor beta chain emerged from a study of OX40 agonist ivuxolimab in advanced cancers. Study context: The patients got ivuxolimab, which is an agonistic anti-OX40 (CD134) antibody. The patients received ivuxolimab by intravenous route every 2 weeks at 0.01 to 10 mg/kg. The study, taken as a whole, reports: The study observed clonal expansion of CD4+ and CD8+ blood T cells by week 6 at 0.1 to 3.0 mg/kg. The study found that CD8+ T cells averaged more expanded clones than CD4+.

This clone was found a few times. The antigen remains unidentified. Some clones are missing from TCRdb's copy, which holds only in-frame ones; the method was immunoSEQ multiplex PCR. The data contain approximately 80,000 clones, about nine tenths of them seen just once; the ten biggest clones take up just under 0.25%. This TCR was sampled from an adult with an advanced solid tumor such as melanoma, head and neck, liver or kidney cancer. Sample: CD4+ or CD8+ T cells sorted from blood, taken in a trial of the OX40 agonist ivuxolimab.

The CDR3 bases are TGTGCCAGCAGATCCTATAGCGGGGGAGCCTACGAGCAGTACTTC. This encodes CASRSYSGGAYEQYF. This chain connects TRBV7-9 to TRBJ2-7; TRBD2 aligns across 9 bases. The germline gives CDR1 SEHNR, CDR2 FQNEAQ (reference sequence). V shed 6 bases, J shed 2 bases, and the junction held 8 bases outside the gene matches. The CDR3 is made up of 15 amino acids.